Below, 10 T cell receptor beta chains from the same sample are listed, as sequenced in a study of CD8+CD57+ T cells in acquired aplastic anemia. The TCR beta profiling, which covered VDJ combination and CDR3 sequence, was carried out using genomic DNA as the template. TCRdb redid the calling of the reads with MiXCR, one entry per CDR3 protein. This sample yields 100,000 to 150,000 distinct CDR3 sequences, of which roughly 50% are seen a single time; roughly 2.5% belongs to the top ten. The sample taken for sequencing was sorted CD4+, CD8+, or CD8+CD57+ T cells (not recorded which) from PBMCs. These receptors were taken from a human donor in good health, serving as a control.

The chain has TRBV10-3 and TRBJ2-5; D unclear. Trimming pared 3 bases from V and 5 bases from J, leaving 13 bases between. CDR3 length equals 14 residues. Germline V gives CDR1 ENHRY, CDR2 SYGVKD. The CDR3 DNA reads TGTGCCATCAGTGACCCGGGTCCTTCGGAGACCCAGTACTTC. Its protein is CAISDPGPSETQYF.

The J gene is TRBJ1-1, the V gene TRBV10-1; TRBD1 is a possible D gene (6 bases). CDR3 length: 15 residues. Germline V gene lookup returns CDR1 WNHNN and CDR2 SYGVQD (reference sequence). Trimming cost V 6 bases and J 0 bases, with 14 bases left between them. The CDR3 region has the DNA TGCGCCAGCAGCGCCGCGGGGGGGCTGAACACTGAAGCTTTCTTT. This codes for CASSAAGGLNTEAFF.

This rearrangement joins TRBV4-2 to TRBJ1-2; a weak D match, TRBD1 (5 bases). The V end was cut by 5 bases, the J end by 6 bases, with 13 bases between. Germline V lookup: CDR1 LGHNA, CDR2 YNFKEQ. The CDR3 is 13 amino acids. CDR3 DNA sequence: TGTGCCAGCAGCTTGCCCGGGACGAATGGCTACACCTTC. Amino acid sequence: CASSLPGTNGYTF.

CDR3 amino acids: CAISESETSGVTETQYF. The CDR3 nucleotides are TGTGCCATCAGTGAGTCGGAGACTAGCGGGGTAACGGAGACCCAGTACTTC. The chain recombines TRBV10-3 with TRBJ2-5; 11 bases align to TRBD2. Germline loops: CDR1 ENHRY, CDR2 SYGVKD. The CDR3 totals 17 residues. With 0 bases clipped from V and 5 bases from J, the junction kept 8 bases outside the gene matches.

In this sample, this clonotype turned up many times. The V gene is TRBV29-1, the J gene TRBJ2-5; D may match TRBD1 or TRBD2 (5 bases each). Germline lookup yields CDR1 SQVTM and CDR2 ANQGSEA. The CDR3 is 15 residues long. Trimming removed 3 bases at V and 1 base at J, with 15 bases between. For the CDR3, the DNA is TGCAGCGTTGACTGGGGGTCCAAGGCCCAAGAGACCCAGTACTTC. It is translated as CSVDWGSKAQETQYF.

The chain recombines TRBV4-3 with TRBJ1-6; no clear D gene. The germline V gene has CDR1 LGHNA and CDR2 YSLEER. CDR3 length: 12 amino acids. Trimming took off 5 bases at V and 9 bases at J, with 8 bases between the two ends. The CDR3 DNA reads TGCGCCAGCAGCACCAGAGGTTCACCCCTCCACTTT. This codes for CASSTRGSPLHF.

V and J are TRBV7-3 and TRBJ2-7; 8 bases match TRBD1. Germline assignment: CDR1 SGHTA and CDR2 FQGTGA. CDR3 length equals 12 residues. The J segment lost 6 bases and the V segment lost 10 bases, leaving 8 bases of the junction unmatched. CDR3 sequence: CATGQGATEQYF. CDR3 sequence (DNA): TGTGCCACGGGGCAGGGGGCAACCGAGCAGTACTTC. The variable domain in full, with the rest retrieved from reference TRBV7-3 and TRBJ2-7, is GAGVSQTPSNKVTEKGKYVELRCDPISGHTALYWYRQSLGQGPEFLIYFQGTGAADDSGLPNDRFFAVRPEGSVSTLKIQRTERGDSAVYLCATGQGATEQYFGPGTRLTVT.

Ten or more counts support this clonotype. Here the CDR3 reads CASSSRQPSLGGQYF. As DNA, the CDR3 is TGTGCCAGCAGCTCCCGACAGCCCAGTCTCGGGGGGCAGTACTTC. V gene TRBV11-2 combines with J gene TRBJ2-4; 7 nucleotides align to TRBD2. CDR1 SGHAT and CDR2 FQNNGV come from the germline V gene. J was trimmed by 13 bases and V by 4 bases; bases with no gene match: 16. The CDR3 consists of 15 residues.

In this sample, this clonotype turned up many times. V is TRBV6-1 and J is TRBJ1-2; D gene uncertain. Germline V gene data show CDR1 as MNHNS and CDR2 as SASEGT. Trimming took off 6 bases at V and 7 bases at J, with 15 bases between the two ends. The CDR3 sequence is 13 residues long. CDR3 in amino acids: CASSSLSRSGYTF. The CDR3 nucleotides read TGTGCCAGCAGCTCCCTGAGTCGTTCTGGCTACACCTTC.

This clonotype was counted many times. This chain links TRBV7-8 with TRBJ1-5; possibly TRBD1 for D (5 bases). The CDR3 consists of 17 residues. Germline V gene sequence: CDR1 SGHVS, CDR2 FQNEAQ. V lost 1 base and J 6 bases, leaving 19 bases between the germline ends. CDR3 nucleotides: TGTGCCAGCAGCTTAGGGGTGAGCAGGGTGTTTCGTCAGCCCCAGCATTTT. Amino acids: CASSLGVSRVFRQPQHF.